This TCR beta chain appears in the sequencing data of a study of graft-versus-host responses after intestinal transplantation (dated by TCRdb to the early 2020s). A note on the overall study: The transplants that recipients got were multivisceral, liver-intestinal, or isolated intestinal. After intestinal transplantation, graft-versus-host and host-versus-graft alloreactive T cell clones were followed in the graft, circulation and bone marrow using bulk TCR-beta CDR3 sequencing. Rather than going through the commercial service, samples from three later patients were sequenced in-house on an Illumina MiSeq and processed with MiXCR. The cohort enrolled under 25 intestinal transplant recipients including one retransplant, and a few patients lacking pretransplant specimens were excluded. Anti-thymocyte globulin induction was given to all recipients, followed by maintenance tacrolimus and steroids for about 3 years. Alloreactive clones were identified by sequencing pre-transplant mixed lymphocyte reaction products and comparing these products with unstimulated pre-transplant donor and recipient T cells. Donor T cell macrochimerism was defined as a peak of at least 4% donor T cells among recipient peripheral blood mononuclear cells.

A word on this clone: Which antigen it targets is not known. The record has no base qualities; no much larger clone is one base away.

Findings and caveats that apply to the study as a whole: GvH clones were detected in recipient bone marrow, and some of these GvH clones were observed earlier in ileal mucosa or blood, consistent with an intestinal mucosal origin. Early after transplant, peak levels of circulating GvH clones were associated with declines in HvG clones. High GvH to HvG T cell clonal ratios were observed in the allografts of patients with donor T cell macrochimerism. The relatively low number and heterogeneity of intestinal transplant patients limited the conclusions.

The method behind the library was the immunoSEQ multiplex PCR assay. In most patients, genomic DNA was isolated using the Qiagen DNeasy Blood and Tissue Kit and sent frozen to Adaptive Biotechnologies for TCR sequencing. For most patients, high-throughput TCR-beta CDR3 sequencing of genomic DNA was performed by Adaptive Biotechnologies. Processing in the source paper ran as follows. Adaptive's ImmunoSEQ software was the source of the TCR sequencing data for about 18 patients, while a few other patients were processed with MiXCR and VDJtools. To correct CD4 versus CD8 sorting errors, sequences present in both subsets at a frequency ratio below 5:1 were removed. Because the origin of CDR3 nucleotide sequences shared between donor and recipient could not be assigned, those sequences were removed. At least 2-fold expansion over unstimulated cells and a minimum CFSE-low frequency of 0.002% (template counts) or 0.001% (read counts) were required for clones to be classified as alloreactive. Clones were considered mappable if detected in sequenced pre-transplant spleen, lymph node, or MLR CFSE-low populations of the donor or recipient. The cumulative frequency of alloreactive clones was calculated as a percentage of all sequences, weighted by copy number. TCRdb limited this immuneACCESS table to in-frame rearrangements with V and J called. A share of clones is missing; checked studies link under half to unresolved V genes, and the rest is unexplained. V and J calls and clone size are as listed in that table; D and trimming were resolved from the DNA. This sample is represented by about 97,000 clones; roughly 92% of them were singletons. In total, the top ten clones hold less than 0.08% of the sample.

Taken with the paper, the label for time point translates to: cells obtained before transplantation from donor or recipient. CD3+CD4+ and CD3+CD8+ populations were FACS-sorted from unstimulated pre-transplant donor and recipient cells taken from spleen or lymph nodes. CDR1 and CDR2, per the germline V gene, are ENHRY and SYGVKD. V loses 2 bases at its end and J loses 3 bases; junction bases beyond the gene matches: 10. Reading from cysteine to phenylalanine, the CDR3 counts 17 amino acids. Only the CDR3 DNA stays, 51 bases, in frame from base 1. The rearranged segments are TRBV10-3 and TRBJ1-1, with 9 bases matching TRBD1. Sequencing was performed on unstimulated CD8+ T cells sorted from spleen or lymph node cells, taken before transplant. This receptor was obtained from a human donor who was the organ donor for an intestinal transplant. The encoded CDR3 is CAISEAGTGTGDTEAFF. Read as DNA, the sequence is TGTGCCATCAGTGAGGCCGGGACAGGGACCGGGGACACTGAAGCTTTCTTT.